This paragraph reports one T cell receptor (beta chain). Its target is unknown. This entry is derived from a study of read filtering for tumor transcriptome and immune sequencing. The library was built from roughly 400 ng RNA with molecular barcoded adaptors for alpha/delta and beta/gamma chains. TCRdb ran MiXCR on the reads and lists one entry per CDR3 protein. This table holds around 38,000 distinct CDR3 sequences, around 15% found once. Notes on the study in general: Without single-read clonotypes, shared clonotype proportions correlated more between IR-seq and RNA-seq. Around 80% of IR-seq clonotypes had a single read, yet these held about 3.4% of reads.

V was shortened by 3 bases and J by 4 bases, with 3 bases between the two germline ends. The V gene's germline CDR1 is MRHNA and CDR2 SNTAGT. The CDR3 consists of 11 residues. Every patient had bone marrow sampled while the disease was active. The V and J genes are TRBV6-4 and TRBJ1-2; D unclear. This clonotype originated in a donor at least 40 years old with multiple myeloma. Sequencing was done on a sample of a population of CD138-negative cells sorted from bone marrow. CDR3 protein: CASSEGYGYTF. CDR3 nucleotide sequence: TGTGCCAGCAGTGAAGGCTATGGCTACACCTTC.